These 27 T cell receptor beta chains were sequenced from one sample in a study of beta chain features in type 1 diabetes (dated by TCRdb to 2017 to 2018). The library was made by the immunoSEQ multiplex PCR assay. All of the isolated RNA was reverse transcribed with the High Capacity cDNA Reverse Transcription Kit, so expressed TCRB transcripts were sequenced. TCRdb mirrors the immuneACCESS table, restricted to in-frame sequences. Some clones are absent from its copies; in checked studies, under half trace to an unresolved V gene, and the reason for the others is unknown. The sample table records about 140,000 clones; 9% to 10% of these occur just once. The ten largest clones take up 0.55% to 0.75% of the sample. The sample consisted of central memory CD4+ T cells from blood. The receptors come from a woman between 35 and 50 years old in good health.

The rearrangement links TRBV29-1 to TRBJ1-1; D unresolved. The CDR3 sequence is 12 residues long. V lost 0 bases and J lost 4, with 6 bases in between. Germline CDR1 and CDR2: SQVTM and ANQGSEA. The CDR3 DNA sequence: TGCAGCGTTGAAGACCGGGGCACTGAAGCTTTCTTT. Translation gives CSVEDRGTEAFF.

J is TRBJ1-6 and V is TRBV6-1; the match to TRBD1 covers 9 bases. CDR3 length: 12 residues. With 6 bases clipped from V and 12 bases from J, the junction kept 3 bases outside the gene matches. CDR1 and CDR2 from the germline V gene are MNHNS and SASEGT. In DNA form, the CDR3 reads TGTGCCAGCAGCGGGACAGGGAAACCCCTCCACTTT. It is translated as CASSGTGKPLHF.

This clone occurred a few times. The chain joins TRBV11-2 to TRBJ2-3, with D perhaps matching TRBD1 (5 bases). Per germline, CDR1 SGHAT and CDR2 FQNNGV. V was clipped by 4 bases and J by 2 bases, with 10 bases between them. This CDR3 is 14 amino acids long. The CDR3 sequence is CASSSEGATDTQYF. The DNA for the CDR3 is TGTGCCAGCAGCTCCGAAGGGGCCACAGATACGCAGTATTTT.

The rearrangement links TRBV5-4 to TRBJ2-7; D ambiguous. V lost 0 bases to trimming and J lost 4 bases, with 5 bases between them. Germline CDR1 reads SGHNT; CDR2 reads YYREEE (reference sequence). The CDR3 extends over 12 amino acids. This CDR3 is CASSLDRYEQYF. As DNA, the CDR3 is TGTGCCAGCAGCTTGGACAGATACGAGCAGTACTTC.

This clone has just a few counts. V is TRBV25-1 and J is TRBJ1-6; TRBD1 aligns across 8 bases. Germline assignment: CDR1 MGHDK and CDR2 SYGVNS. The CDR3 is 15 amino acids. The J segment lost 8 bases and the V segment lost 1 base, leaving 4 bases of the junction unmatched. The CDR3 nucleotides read TGTGCCAGCAGTGAATCCCACAGGGGGGATTCACCCCTCCACTTT. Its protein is CASSESHRGDSPLHF.

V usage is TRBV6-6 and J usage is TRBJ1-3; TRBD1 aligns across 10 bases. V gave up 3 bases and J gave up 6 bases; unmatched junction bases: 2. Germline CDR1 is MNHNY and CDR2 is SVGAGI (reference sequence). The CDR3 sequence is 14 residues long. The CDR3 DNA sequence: TGTGCCAGCAGTTATGGACAGGGGGAAAACACCATATATTTT. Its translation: CASSYGQGENTIYF.

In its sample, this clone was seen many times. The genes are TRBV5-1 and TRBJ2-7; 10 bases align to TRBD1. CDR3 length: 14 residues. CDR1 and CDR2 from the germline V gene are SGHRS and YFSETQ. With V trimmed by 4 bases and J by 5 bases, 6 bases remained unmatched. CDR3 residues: CASSPRDRGHEQYF. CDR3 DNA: TGCGCCAGCAGCCCCCGGGACAGGGGCCACGAGCAGTACTTC.

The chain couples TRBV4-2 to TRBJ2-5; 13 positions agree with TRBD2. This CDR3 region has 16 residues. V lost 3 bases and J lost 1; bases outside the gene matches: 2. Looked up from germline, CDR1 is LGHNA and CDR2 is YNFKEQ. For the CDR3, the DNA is TGTGCCAGCAGCCACGGGACTAGCGGGACCCAAGAGACCCAGTACTTC. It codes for CASSHGTSGTQETQYF.

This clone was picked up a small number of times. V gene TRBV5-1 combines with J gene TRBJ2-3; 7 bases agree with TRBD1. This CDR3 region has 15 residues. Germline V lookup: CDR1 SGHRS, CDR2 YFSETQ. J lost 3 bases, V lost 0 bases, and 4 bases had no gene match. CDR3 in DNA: TGCGCCAGCAGCTTGGGTGACAGGGAGACAGATACGCAGTATTTT. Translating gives CASSLGDRETDTQYF.

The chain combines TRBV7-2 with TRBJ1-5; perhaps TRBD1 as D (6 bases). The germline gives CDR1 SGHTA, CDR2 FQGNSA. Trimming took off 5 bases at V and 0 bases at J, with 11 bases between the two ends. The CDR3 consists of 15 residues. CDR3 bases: TGTGCCAGCAGCAAAGGGGGGGGTAGCAATCAGCCCCAGCATTTT. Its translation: CASSKGGGSNQPQHF.

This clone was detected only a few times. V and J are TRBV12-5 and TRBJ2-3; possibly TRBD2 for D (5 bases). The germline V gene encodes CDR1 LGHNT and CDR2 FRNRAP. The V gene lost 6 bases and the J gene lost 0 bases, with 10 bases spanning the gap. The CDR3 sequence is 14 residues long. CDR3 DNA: TGTGCTAGTGGCCGGGAATTTAGCACAGATACGCAGTATTTT. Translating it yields CASGREFSTDTQYF.

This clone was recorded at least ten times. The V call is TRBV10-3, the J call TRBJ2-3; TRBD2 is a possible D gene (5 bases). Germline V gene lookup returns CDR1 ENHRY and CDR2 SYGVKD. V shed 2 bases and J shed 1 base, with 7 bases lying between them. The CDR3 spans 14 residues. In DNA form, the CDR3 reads TGTGCCATCAGTGAGCACGGGGGCACAGATACGCAGTATTTT. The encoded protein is CAISEHGGTDTQYF.

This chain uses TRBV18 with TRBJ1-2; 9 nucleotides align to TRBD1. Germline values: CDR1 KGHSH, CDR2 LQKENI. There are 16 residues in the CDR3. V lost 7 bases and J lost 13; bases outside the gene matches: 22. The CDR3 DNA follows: TGTGCCAGCTTGCCGGGACAGGGCGGTTTAACAGATTACGGCACCTTC. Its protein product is CASLPGQGGLTDYGTF.

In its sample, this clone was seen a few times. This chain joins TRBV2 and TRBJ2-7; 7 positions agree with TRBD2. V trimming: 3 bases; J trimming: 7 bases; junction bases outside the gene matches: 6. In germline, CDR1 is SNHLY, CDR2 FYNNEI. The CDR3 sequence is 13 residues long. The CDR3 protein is CASSDSGGWEQYF. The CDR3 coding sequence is TGTGCCAGCAGTGATTCGGGGGGTTGGGAGCAGTACTTC.

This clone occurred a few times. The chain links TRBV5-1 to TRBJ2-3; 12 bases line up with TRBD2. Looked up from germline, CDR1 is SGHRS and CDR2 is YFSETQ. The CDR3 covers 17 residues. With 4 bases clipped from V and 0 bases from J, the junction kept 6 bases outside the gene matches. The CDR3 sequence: CASSPASGGASTDTQYF. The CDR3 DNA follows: TGCGCCAGCAGCCCGGCTAGCGGGGGGGCTAGCACAGATACGCAGTATTTT. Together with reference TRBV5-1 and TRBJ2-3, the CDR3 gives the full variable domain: KAGVTQTPRYLIKTRGQQVTLSCSPISGHRSVSWYQQTPGQGLQFLFEYFSETQRNKGNFPGRFSGRQFSNSRSEMNVSTLELGDSALYLCASSPASGGASTDTQYFGPGTRLTVL.

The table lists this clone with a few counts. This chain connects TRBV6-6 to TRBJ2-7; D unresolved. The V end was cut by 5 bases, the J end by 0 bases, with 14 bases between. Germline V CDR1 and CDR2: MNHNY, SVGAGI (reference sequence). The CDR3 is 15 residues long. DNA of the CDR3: TGTGCCAGCAGTACTACACCTCTGATCTCCTACGAGCAGTACTTC. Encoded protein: CASSTTPLISYEQYF.

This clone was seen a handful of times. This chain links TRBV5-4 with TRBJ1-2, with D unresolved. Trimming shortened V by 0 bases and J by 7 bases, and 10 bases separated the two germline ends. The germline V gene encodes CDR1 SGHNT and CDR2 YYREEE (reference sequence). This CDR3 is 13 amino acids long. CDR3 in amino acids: CASSLVAERGYTF. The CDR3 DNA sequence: TGTGCCAGCAGCTTGGTAGCAGAACGTGGCTACACCTTC.

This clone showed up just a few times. The CDR3 is CASSAQGEKLFF. CDR3 bases: TGTGCCAGCAGCGCCCAGGGTGAAAAACTGTTTTTT. The chain employs TRBV9 and TRBJ1-4; a weak D match, TRBD1 (5 bases). Germline-derived CDR1 and CDR2 are SGDLS and YYNGEE. V was cut by 3 bases and J by 7 bases, with 7 bases left in between. The CDR3 contains 12 residues.

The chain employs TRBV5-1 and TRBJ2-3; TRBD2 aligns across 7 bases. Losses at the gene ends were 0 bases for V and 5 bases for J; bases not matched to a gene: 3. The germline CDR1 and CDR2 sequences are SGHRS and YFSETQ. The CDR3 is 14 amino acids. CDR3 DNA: TGCGCCAGCAGCTTGGGACTAGCAAAAGATACGCAGTATTTT. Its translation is CASSLGLAKDTQYF.

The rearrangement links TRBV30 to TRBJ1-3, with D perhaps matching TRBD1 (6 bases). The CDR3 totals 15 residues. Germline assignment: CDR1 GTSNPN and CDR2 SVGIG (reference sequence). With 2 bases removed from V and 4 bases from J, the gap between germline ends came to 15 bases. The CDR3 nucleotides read TGTGCCTGGAGTCTTCAGGGGAACCCCGGAAACACCATATATTTT. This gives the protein CAWSLQGNPGNTIYF.

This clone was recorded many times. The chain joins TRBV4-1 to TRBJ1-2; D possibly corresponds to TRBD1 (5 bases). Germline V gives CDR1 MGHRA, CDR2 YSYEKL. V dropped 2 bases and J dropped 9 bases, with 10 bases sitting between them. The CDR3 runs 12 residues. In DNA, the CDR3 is TGCGCCAGCAGCCAATCCGGGGGGAGCTACACCTTC. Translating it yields CASSQSGGSYTF.

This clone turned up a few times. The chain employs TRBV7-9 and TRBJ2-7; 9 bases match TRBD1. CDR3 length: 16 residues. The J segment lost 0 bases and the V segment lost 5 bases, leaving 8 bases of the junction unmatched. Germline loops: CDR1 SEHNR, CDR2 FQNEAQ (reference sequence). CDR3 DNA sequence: TGTGCCAGCAGCCACTGGGGGACAGGGAGCTCCTACGAGCAGTACTTC. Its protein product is CASSHWGTGSSYEQYF.

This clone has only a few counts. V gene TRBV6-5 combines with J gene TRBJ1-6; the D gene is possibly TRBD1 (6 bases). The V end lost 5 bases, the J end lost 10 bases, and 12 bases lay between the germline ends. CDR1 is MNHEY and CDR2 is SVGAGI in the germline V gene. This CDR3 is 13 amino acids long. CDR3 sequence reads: CASSRGGDSPLHF. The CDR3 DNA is TGTGCCAGCAGTAGGGGGGGGGACTCACCCCTCCACTTT.

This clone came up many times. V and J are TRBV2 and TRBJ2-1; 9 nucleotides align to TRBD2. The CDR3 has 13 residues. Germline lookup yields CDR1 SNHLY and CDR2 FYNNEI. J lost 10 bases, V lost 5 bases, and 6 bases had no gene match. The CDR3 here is CASSNRAGGEQFF. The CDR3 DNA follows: TGTGCCAGCAGTAACCGAGCGGGGGGAGAGCAGTTCTTC.

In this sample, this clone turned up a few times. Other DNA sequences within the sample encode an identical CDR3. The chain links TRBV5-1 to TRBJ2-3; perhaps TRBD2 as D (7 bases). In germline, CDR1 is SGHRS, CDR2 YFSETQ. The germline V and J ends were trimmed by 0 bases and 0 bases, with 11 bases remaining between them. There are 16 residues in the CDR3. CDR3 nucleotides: TGCGCCAGCAGCTTGGAAGGGGGGGGAAGCACAGATACGCAGTATTTT. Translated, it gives CASSLEGGGSTDTQYF.

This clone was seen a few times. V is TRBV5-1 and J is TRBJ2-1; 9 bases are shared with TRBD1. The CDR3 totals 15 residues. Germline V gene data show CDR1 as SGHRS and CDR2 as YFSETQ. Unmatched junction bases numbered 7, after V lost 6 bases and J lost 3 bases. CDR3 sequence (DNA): TGCGCCAGCAACTACCAGACAGGGGGCTACAATGAGCAGTTCTTC. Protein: CASNYQTGGYNEQFF.

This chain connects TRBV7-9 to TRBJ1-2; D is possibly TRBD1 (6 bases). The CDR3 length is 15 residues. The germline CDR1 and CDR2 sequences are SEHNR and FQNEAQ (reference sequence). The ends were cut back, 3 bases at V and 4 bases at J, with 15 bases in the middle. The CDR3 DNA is TGTGCCAGCAGCTTCGGGCGGGGGGCTAGCTATGGCTACACCTTC. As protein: CASSFGRGASYGYTF. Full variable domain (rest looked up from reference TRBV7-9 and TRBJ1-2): DTGVSQNPRHKITKRGQNVTFRCDPISEHNRLYWYRQTLGQGPEFLTYFQNEAQLEKSRLLSDRFSAERPKGSFSTLEIQRTEQGDSAMYLCASSFGRGASYGYTFGSGTRLTVV.